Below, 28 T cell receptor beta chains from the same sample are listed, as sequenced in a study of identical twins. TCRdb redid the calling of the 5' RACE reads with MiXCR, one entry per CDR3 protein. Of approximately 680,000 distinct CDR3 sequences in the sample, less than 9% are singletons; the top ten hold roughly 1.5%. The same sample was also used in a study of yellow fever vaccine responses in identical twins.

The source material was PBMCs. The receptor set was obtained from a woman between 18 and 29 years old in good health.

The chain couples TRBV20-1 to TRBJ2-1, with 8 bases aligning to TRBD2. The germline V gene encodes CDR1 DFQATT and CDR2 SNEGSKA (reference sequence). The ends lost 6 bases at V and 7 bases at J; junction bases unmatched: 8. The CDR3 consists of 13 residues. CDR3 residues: CSAPGLAHNEQFF. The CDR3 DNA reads TGCAGTGCACCCGGACTAGCTCATAATGAGCAGTTCTTC.

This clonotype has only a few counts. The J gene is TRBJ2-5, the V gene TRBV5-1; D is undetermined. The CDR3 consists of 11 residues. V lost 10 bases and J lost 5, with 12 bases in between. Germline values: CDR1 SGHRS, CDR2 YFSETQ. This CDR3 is CASTLGETQYF. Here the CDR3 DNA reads TGCGCCTCCACTCTGGGTGAGACCCAGTACTTC.

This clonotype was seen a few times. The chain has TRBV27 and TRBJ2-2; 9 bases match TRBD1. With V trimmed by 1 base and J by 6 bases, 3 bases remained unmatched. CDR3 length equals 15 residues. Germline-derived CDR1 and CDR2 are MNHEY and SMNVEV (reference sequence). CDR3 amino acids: CASSLWGQGPGELFF. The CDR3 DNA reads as TGTGCCAGCAGTTTATGGGGACAGGGTCCCGGGGAGCTGTTTTTT.

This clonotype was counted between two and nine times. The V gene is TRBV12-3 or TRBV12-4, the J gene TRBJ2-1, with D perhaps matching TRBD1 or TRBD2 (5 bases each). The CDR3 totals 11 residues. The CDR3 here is CATTGANEQFF. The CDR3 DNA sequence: TGTGCTACAACCGGGGCCAATGAGCAGTTCTTC.

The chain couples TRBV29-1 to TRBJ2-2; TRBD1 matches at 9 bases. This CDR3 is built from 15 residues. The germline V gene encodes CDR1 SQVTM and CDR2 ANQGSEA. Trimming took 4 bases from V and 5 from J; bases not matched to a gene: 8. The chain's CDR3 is CSVGAGTGITGELFF. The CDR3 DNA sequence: TGCAGCGTTGGGGCCGGGACAGGGATAACCGGGGAGCTGTTTTTT.

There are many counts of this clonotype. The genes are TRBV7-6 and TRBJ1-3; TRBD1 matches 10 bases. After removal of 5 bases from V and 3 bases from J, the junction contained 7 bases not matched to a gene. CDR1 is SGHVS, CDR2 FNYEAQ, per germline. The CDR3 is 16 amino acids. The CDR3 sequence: CASSLHGTGVGNTIYF. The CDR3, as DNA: TGTGCCAGCAGCCTACACGGGACAGGGGTTGGAAACACCATATATTTT.

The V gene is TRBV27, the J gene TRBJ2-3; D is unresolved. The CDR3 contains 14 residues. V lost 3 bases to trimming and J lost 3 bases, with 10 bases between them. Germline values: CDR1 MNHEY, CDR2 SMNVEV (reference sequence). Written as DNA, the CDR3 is TGTGCCAGCAGTTTCAACAGTGTGACAGATACGCAGTATTTT. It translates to CASSFNSVTDTQYF.

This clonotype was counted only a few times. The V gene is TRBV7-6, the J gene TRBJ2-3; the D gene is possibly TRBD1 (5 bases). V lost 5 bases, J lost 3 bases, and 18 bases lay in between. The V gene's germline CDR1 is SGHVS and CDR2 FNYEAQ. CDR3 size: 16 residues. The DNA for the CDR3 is TGTGCCAGCAGCGACAACAGGAACCGGTTAACAGATACGCAGTATTTT. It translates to CASSDNRNRLTDTQYF.

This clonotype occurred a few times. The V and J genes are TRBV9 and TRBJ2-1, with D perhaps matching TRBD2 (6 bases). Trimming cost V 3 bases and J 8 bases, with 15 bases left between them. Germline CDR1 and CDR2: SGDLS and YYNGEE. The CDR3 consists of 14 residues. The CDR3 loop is CASSESTRWDEQFF. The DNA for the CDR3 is TGTGCCAGCAGCGAGTCGACTAGGTGGGATGAGCAGTTCTTC.

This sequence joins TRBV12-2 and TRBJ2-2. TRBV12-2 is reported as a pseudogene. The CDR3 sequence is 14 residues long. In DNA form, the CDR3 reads TGTGCAAGTCGCTTAGTAATCTTTGCGGGGGAGCTGTTTTTT. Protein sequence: CASRLVIFAGELFF.

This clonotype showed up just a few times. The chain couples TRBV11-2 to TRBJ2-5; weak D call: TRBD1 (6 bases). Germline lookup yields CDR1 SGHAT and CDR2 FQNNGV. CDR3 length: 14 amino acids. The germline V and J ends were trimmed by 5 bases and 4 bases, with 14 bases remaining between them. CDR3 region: CASSALLGGETQYF. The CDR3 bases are TGTGCCAGCAGCGCGTTACTAGGGGGAGAGACCCAGTACTTC. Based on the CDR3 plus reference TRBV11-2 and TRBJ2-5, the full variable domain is EAGVAQSPRYKIIEKRQSVAFWCNPISGHATLYWYQQILGQGPKLLIQFQNNGVVDDSQLPKDRFSAERLKGVDSTLKIQPAKLEDSAVYLCASSALLGGETQYFGPGTRLLVL.

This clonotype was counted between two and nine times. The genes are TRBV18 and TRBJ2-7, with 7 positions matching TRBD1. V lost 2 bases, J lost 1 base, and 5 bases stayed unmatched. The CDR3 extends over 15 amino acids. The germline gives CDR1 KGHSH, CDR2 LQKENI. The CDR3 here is CASSPSAGGSYEQYF. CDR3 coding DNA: TGTGCCAGCTCACCATCTGCAGGGGGTTCCTACGAGCAGTACTTC.

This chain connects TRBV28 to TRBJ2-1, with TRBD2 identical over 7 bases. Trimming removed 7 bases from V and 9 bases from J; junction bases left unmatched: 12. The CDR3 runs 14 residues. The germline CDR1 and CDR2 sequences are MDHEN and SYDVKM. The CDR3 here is CASIGGTTALEQFF. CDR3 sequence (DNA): TGTGCCAGCATTGGTGGGACTACCGCCCTTGAGCAGTTCTTC.

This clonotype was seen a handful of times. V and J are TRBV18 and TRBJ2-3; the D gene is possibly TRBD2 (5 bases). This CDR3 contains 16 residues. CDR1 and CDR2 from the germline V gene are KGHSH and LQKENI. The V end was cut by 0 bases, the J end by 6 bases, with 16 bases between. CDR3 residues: CASSPPQASWEDTQYF. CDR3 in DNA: TGTGCCAGCTCACCACCCCAGGCCTCATGGGAGGATACGCAGTATTTT.

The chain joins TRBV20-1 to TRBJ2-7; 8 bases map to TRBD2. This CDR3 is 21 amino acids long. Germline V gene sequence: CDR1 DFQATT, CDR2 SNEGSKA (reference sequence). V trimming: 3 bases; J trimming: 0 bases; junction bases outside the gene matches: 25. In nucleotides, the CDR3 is TGCAGTGCTAGGCCCCCCGGGGGAGGGGGTAAGCGGGAGACAGTCTCCTACGAGCAGTACTTC. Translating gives CSARPPGGGGKRETVSYEQYF.

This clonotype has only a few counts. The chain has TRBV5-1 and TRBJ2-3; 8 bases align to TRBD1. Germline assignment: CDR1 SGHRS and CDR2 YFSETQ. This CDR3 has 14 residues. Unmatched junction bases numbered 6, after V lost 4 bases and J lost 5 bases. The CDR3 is CASSTTTGGDTQYF. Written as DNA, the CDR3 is TGCGCCAGCAGCACCACCACAGGGGGAGATACGCAGTATTTT.

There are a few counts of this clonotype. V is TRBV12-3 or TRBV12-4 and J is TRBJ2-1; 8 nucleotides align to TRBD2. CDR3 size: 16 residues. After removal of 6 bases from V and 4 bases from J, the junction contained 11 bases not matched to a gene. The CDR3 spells CASSPRGGREYNEQFF. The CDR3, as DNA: TGTGCCAGCAGCCCTCGGGGGGGCCGAGAATACAATGAGCAGTTCTTC.

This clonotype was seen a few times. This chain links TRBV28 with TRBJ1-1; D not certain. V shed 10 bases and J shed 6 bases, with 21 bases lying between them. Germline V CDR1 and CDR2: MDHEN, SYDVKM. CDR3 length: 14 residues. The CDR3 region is CATTVLPGGSEAFF. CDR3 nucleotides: TGTGCCACCACAGTCTTACCGGGAGGGTCTGAAGCTTTCTTT.

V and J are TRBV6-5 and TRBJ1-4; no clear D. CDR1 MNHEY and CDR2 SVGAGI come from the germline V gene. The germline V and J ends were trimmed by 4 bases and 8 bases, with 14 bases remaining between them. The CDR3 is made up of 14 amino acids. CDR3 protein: CASSSKSVVEKLFF. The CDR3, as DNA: TGTGCCAGCAGTTCAAAGTCGGTAGTAGAAAAACTGTTTTTT.

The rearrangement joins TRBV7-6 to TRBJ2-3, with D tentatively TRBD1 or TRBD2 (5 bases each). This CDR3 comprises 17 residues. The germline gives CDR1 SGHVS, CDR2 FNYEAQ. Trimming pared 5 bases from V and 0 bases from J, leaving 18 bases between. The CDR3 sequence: CASSDDRLPASTDTQYF. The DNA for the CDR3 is TGTGCCAGCAGCGACGACAGACTACCCGCTAGCACAGATACGCAGTATTTT.

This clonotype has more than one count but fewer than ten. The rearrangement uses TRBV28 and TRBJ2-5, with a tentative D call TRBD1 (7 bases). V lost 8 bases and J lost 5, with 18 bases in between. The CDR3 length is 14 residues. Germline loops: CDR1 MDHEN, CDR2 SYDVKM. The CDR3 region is CASGLEGAGETQYF. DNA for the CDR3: TGTGCCAGCGGGTTGGAGGGGGCAGGGGAGACCCAGTACTTC.

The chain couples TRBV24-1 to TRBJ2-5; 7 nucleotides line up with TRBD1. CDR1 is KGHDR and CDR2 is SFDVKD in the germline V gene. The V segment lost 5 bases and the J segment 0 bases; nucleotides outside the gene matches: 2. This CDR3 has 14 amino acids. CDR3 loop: CATSVQGHQETQYF. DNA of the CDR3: TGTGCCACCAGTGTACAGGGGCACCAAGAGACCCAGTACTTC.

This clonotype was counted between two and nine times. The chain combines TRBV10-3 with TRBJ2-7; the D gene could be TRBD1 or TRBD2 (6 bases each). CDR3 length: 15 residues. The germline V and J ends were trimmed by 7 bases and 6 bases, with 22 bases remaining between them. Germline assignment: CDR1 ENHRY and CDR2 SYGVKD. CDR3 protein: CAITPGGTVASEQYF. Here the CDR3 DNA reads TGTGCCATCACGCCCGGGGGCACTGTGGCCAGCGAGCAGTACTTC.

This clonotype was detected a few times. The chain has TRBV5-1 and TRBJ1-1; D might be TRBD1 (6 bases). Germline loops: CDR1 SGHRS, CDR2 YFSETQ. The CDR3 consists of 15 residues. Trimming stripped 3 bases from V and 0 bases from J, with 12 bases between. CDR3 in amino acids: CASSSPGTMNTEAFF. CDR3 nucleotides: TGCGCCAGCAGCTCCCCGGGGACAATGAACACTGAAGCTTTCTTT.

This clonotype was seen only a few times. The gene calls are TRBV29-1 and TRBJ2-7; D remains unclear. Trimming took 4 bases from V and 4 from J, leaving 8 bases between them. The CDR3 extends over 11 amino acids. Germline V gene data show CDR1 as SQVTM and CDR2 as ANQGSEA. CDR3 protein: CSVVWEYEQYF. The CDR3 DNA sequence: TGCAGCGTTGTTTGGGAATACGAGCAGTACTTC.

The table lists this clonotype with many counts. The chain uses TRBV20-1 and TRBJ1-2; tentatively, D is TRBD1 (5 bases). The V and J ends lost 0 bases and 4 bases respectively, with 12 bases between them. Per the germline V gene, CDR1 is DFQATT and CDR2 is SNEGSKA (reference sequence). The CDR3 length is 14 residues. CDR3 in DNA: TGCAGTGCTAGAGAGCAGGGAGGGAGCTATGGCTACACCTTC. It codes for CSAREQGGSYGYTF.

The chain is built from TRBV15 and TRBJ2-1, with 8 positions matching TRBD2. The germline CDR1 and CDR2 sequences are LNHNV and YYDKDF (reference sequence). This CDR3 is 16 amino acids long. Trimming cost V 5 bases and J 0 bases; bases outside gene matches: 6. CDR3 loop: CATSQTSGSSYNEQFF. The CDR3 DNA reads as TGTGCCACCAGCCAAACCAGCGGGAGCTCCTACAATGAGCAGTTCTTC.

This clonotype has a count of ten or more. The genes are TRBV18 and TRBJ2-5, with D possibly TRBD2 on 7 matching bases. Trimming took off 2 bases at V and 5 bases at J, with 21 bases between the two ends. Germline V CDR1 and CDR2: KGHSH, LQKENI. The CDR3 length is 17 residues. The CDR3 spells CASSPTKANRGAETQYF. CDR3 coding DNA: TGTGCCAGCTCACCAACAAAGGCTAATCGGGGGGCCGAGACCCAGTACTTC.